A single sample is the source of the 20 T cell receptor beta chains below, sequenced in a study of OX40 agonist ivuxolimab in advanced cancers. The table came from immunoSEQ multiplex PCR; TCRdb's copy has only in-frame clones and leaves some out. Of some 45,000 clones listed, around 83% are singletons. The material sequenced was CD4+ or CD8+ T cells sorted from blood, taken in a trial of the OX40 agonist ivuxolimab. These receptors all come from an adult with an advanced solid tumor such as melanoma, head and neck, liver or kidney cancer.

The rearrangement joins TRBV5-6 to TRBJ1-4; 7 positions match TRBD1. This CDR3 is built from 16 residues. V trimming: 4 bases; J trimming: 8 bases; junction bases outside the gene matches: 14. Looked up from germline, CDR1 is SGHDT and CDR2 is YYEEEE. The CDR3 bases are TGTGCCAGCAGCGACGGAGGGGGCCAAGCGGACGAAAAACTGTTTTTT. Its protein is CASSDGGGQADEKLFF.

The rearrangement links TRBV11-2 to TRBJ2-1, with TRBD1 matching 10 bases. CDR1 and CDR2 from the germline V gene are SGHAT and FQNNGV. The CDR3 spans 15 residues. V gave up 5 bases and J gave up 4 bases; unmatched junction bases: 5. For the CDR3, the DNA is TGTGCCAGCAGCCTCCGGACAGGGGGGTACAATGAGCAGTTCTTC. Protein product: CASSLRTGGYNEQFF.

This clone showed up just once. V usage is TRBV5-6 and J usage is TRBJ2-1, with D unresolved. The CDR3 contains 12 residues. CDR1 and CDR2 (germline): SGHDT, YYEEEE. The V end lost 0 bases, the J end lost 9 bases, and 7 bases lay between the germline ends. In DNA, the CDR3 is TGTGCCAGCAGCTTGGGGACGGGTGAGCAGTTCTTC. Residues: CASSLGTGEQFF.

This chain joins TRBV5-4 and TRBJ1-1; D might be TRBD1 (5 bases). Trimming pared 0 bases from V and 1 base from J, leaving 10 bases between. CDR1 and CDR2 from the germline V gene are SGHNT and YYREEE (reference sequence). CDR3 length: 15 amino acids. CDR3 in amino acids: CASSLVLGGNTEAFF. CDR3 sequence (DNA): TGTGCCAGCAGCTTGGTTTTGGGGGGGAACACTGAAGCTTTCTTT.

This CDR3 reads CASSQILTGGNQPQHF. The CDR3, as DNA: TGCGCCAGCAGCCAAATTCTGACAGGGGGCAATCAGCCCCAGCATTTT. The rearrangement links TRBV4-1 to TRBJ1-5, with TRBD1 matching over 8 bases. The CDR3 contains 16 residues. Germline V lookup: CDR1 MGHRA, CDR2 YSYEKL. The V segment lost 2 bases and the J segment 2 bases; nucleotides outside the gene matches: 5.

The rearrangement joins TRBV6-6 to TRBJ2-4; D is ambiguous. Trimming removed 3 bases at V and 1 base at J, with 10 bases between. The CDR3 sequence is 15 residues long. Germline CDR1 and CDR2: MNHNY and SVGAGI (reference sequence). The CDR3 DNA reads as TGTGCCAGCAGTTATTCCGGGTTGGCCAAAAACATTCAGTACTTC. It is translated as CASSYSGLAKNIQYF.

The chain carries TRBV7-8 and TRBJ2-7, with D tentatively TRBD1 or TRBD2 (5 bases each). In germline, CDR1 is SGHVS, CDR2 FQNEAQ. V was cut by 0 bases and J by 1 base, with 10 bases left in between. CDR3 size: 15 residues. The CDR3 nucleotides read TGTGCCAGCAGCTTAGCGGGACGGGTTTCCTACGAGCAGTACTTC. It is translated as CASSLAGRVSYEQYF.

This chain connects TRBV5-4 to TRBJ1-6; 10 bases are shared with TRBD1. Germline V gene data show CDR1 as SGHNT and CDR2 as YYREEE (reference sequence). Unmatched junction bases numbered 1, after V lost 0 bases and J lost 7 bases. CDR3 length: 15 residues. The CDR3 here is CASSLAGQGNSPLHF. The CDR3 DNA follows: TGTGCCAGCAGCTTGGCGGGACAGGGGAATTCACCCCTCCACTTT.

This chain joins TRBV7-2 and TRBJ2-5; D is possibly TRBD2 (6 bases). The CDR3 covers 16 residues. With 5 bases removed from V and 0 bases from J, the gap between germline ends came to 16 bases. Germline CDR1 SGHTA, CDR2 FQGNSA. The CDR3 protein is CASSLVEGGYQETQYF. The DNA for the CDR3 is TGTGCCAGCAGCCTTGTGGAGGGCGGATACCAAGAGACCCAGTACTTC.

The J gene is TRBJ2-7, the V gene TRBV28, with D possibly being TRBD1 or TRBD2 (5 bases each). The V gene lost 3 bases and the J gene lost 0 bases, with 12 bases spanning the gap. The CDR3 extends over 15 amino acids. Germline CDR1 MDHEN, CDR2 SYDVKM. The CDR3 protein is CASSFGTESSYEQYF. CDR3 nucleotides: TGTGCCAGCAGTTTCGGGACCGAGAGCTCCTACGAGCAGTACTTC.

CDR3 sequence: CASSLGSLTEAFF. CDR3 sequence (DNA): TGTGCCAGCAGCTTGGGTAGTCTTACTGAAGCTTTCTTT. The rearrangement joins TRBV11-1 to TRBJ1-1; D unclear. The CDR3 extends over 13 amino acids. The germline V gene encodes CDR1 SGHAT and CDR2 FQDESV (reference sequence). V was clipped by 3 bases and J by 5 bases, with 10 bases between them.

J is TRBJ2-5 and V is TRBV18; D possibly matches TRBD1 or TRBD2 (5 bases each). Looked up from germline, CDR1 is KGHSH and CDR2 is LQKENI. The ends were cut back, 4 bases at V and 3 bases at J, with 18 bases in the middle. The CDR3 sequence is 16 residues long. The CDR3 DNA follows: TGTGCCAGCTCACGACGAGGCCCGGGGCCGGAAGAGACCCAGTACTTC. Its translation: CASSRRGPGPEETQYF.

This chain links TRBV4-2 with TRBJ2-7; perhaps TRBD1 as D (5 bases). Germline V gene data show CDR1 as LGHNA and CDR2 as YNFKEQ. This CDR3 spans 17 amino acids. Deletions cut 0 bases from V and 6 bases from J, with 21 bases between. This CDR3 reads CASSQDLGFRARGEQYF. Here the CDR3 DNA reads TGTGCCAGCAGCCAAGATTTGGGTTTCAGGGCTCGAGGCGAGCAGTACTTC.

The chain uses TRBV28 and TRBJ1-1, with no clear D. Trimming left V 7 bases short and J 7 bases short, with 13 bases between. The CDR3 runs to 12 residues. Looked up from germline, CDR1 is MDHEN and CDR2 is SYDVKM. The CDR3 loop is CASTPGVGEAFF. The DNA for the CDR3 is TGTGCCAGCACTCCGGGAGTTGGTGAAGCTTTCTTT.

This clone was recorded only once. This chain's CDR3 is CAWSRGLKGGDQPQHF. The DNA of the CDR3 is TGTGCCTGGAGTAGGGGCTTAAAGGGGGGTGATCAGCCCCAGCATTTT. The genes are TRBV30 and TRBJ1-5; tentative D call: TRBD1 (6 bases). The CDR3 totals 16 residues. Germline values: CDR1 GTSNPN, CDR2 SVGIG (reference sequence). V gave up 2 bases and J gave up 5 bases, with 19 bases separating them.

The chain uses TRBV6-5 and TRBJ2-1; D uncertain. The CDR3 has 15 amino acids. Germline lookup yields CDR1 MNHEY and CDR2 SVGAGI. V lost 6 bases and J lost 0, with 12 bases in between. CDR3 loop: CASRGLMSSYNEQFF. CDR3 nucleotide sequence: TGTGCCAGCAGGGGCCTGATGAGCTCCTACAATGAGCAGTTCTTC.

This chain uses TRBV4-3 with TRBJ1-2; tentatively, D is TRBD1 (5 bases). The V and J ends lost 2 bases and 8 bases respectively, with 18 bases between them. Germline CDR1 reads LGHNA; CDR2 reads YSLEER. The CDR3 covers 15 residues. The CDR3 DNA is TGCGCCAGCAGCCAATCTCGGGGGATGAGCGGCGGCTACACCTTC. This translates into CASSQSRGMSGGYTF.

V usage is TRBV2 and J usage is TRBJ2-5, with D perhaps matching TRBD1 (6 bases). This CDR3 region has 13 residues. Germline V gives CDR1 SNHLY, CDR2 FYNNEI. V was shortened by 3 bases and J by 4 bases, with 9 bases between the two germline ends. The DNA for the CDR3 is TGTGCCAGCAGTGAGGGACATCGAGAGACCCAGTACTTC. Its translation: CASSEGHRETQYF.

The J gene is TRBJ2-7, the V gene TRBV29-1, with D unclear. In germline, CDR1 is SQVTM, CDR2 ANQGSEA. Trimming shortened V by 0 bases and J by 4 bases, and 10 bases separated the two germline ends. This CDR3 comprises 13 residues. This CDR3 is CSVEDPPEYEQYF. The CDR3 bases are TGCAGCGTTGAAGATCCCCCGGAGTACGAGCAGTACTTC.

This sequence joins TRBV4-3 and TRBJ1-5, with D uncertain. The CDR3 sequence is 15 residues long. Germline assignment: CDR1 LGHNA and CDR2 YSLEER. V was cut by 1 base and J by 6 bases, with 13 bases left in between. DNA for the CDR3: TGCGCCAGCAGCCAAGGCGGCGGGATGGCTCAGCCCCAGCATTTT. This codes for CASSQGGGMAQPQHF.